Sequencing of this T cell receptor (beta chain) was carried out in a study of CD8 T cells in ankylosing spondylitis. Whole-study results and caveats: Clones tied to disease were said to be significantly enriched in matched ankylosing spondylitis synovial fluid. The disease-linked clones had a CD8+ phenotype and low blood frequencies. Within ankylosing spondylitis blood, a TCR beta motif made up of roughly eight highly homologous variants appeared to be characteristic.

A single record per CDR3 protein comes from TCRdb applying MiXCR to the 5' RACE reads. Of fewer than 35,000 distinct CDR3 sequences listed, 14% are singletons. Comments on this clonotype: The antigen is unknown.

The V end was cut by 2 bases, the J end by 6 bases, with 16 bases between. Germline V CDR1 and CDR2: SGHTA, FQGNSA. This CDR3 has 15 residues. This chain uses TRBV7-2 with TRBJ1-1; D is unresolved. The material sequenced was blood. This clonotype originated in a male donor with ankylosing spondylitis or in good health (not recorded which). For the CDR3, the DNA is TGTGCCAGCAGCTTAAATTACGGAGTCGGACCTGAAGCTTTCTTT. Its protein is CASSLNYGVGPEAFF.